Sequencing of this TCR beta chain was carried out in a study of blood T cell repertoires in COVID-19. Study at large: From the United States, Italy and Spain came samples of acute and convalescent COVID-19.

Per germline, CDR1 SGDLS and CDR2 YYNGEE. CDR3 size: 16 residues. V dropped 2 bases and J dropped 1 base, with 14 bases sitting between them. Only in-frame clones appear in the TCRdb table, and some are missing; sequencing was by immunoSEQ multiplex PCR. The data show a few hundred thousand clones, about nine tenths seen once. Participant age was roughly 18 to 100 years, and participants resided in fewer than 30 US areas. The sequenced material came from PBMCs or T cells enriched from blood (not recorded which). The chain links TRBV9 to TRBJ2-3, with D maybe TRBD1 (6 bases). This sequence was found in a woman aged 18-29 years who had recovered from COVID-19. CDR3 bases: TGTGCCAGCAGCGTCCACAGGGAACGGGGCACAGATACGCAGTATTTT. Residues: CASSVHRERGTDTQYF.